This is a list of T cell receptor beta chains from one sample in a study of response to subunit inactivated influenza vaccine. TCRdb itself ran the RT-PCR reads through MiXCR, one entry per CDR3 protein. The sample records approximately 680,000 distinct CDR3 sequences, approximately 14% being singletons. Sequenced material: PBMCs from blood, taken 11 to 12 days after vaccination. Source of these receptors: a man aged 50-59 years who received an inactivated influenza vaccine. Each CDR3 is given with its conserved first and last residue. The order of the fields is V gene, J gene, clone size, D gene, CDR3 DNA, CDR3 protein. A D gene is named only where the DNA matches it firmly. Some rows have no size entry. The others give once, few or many, or a class for an expanded clone.

TRBV18	TRBJ2-1	many	NA	TGTGCCAGCTCCCAGACCCTAGGAGCGAATGAGCAGTTCTTC	CASSQTLGANEQFF
TRBV9	TRBJ2-2	few	TRBD2	TGTGCCAGCAGAGCTGGGGGGGGGACCGGGGAGCTGTTTTTT	CASRAGGGTGELFF
TRBV4-2	TRBJ1-6	NA	TRBD1	TGTGCCAGCAGCCAAGGACAGGGCCTAAATTCACCCCTCCACTTT	CASSQGQGLNSPLHF
TRBV27	TRBJ1-2	few	TRBD1	TGTGCCAGCAGTTTAAAGGGGGCCTTCTATGGCTACACCTTC	CASSLKGAFYGYTF
TRBV7-6	TRBJ2-1	NA	NA	TGTGCCAGCAGCCAGATGGGACACGGGAACGAGCAGTTCTTC	CASSQMGHGNEQFF
TRBV29-1	TRBJ2-3	NA	NA	TGCAGCGTTGAAACCGATCAGGGATATACGCAGTATTTT	CSVETDQGYTQYF
TRBV28	TRBJ2-7	few	NA	TGTGCCAGCAGTGGCTGGGGGGCCATTAACTTGGAGCAGTACTTC	CASSGWGAINLEQYF
TRBV30	TRBJ2-7	few	NA	TGTGCCTGGAGTGTACTTGGCAGAATCTACGAGCAGTACTTC	CAWSVLGRIYEQYF
TRBV4-3	TRBJ2-1	few	NA	TGCGCCAGCAGCCAAGCAGTGGGGATTCGGGGTGAGCAGTTCTTC	CASSQAVGIRGEQFF
TRBV7-2	TRBJ2-7	NA	TRBD1	TGTGCCAGCAGCGTCGGGACAGTCTACGAGCAGTACTTC	CASSVGTVYEQYF
TRBV5-1	TRBJ2-1	few	TRBD1	TGCGCCAGCAGCTTGGGGACAGGACAACAGTTCTTC	CASSLGTGQQFF
TRBV6-2/TRBV6-3	TRBJ2-5	many	TRBD2	TGTGCCAGCAGAACTAGCGGGGGGTACCAAGAGACCCAGTACTTC	CASRTSGGYQETQYF
TRBV20-1	TRBJ2-3	few	NA	TGCAGTGCTACCGACGGGGGAACAGATACGCAGTATTTT	CSATDGGTDTQYF